This T cell receptor (beta chain) was found in a study of blood T cell repertoires in COVID-19. For the study at large: T cells, B-cell-depleted T cells, or PBMCs supplied cDNA or gDNA.

CDR3 length: 16 residues. Trimming took 2 bases from V and 5 from J; bases not matched to a gene: 11. Germline-derived CDR1 and CDR2 are SGHAT and FQNNGV. Per the study methods: Estimation of nucleated cell counts was performed using reference gene primer amplification. Profiled with immunoSEQ multiplex PCR; TCRdb holds only in-frame clones, not every one. V and J calls and clone size are given by that table; D and trimming were obtained from the DNA. The data hold roughly 120,000 clones, with 84% observed a single time. This clonotype was obtained from a woman aged 80 or over with active or convalescent COVID-19. Sequences were obtained from peripheral blood. The V gene is TRBV11-2, the J gene TRBJ1-2, with 7 positions matching TRBD1. In DNA form, the CDR3 reads TGTGCCAGCAGCTTAAGACAGGGCGTCCCCTTTTATGGCTACACCTTC. Translating it yields CASSLRQGVPFYGYTF.